This TCR beta chain was sequenced in a study of shared clonotypes between healthy human individuals. General study findings and limits: Sequencing of the sorted subsets was shown by rarefaction to be incomplete despite large depth.

As regards this clone: Its antigen is undetermined.

Trimming removed 0 bases from V and 5 bases from J; junction bases left unmatched: 10. CDR1 and CDR2 from the germline V gene are SGHTS and YDEGEE. CDR3 length: 16 residues. The data were produced by immunoSEQ multiplex PCR, yet TCRdb's version contains in-frame clones alone and is incomplete. The sample contains 2 million to 2.5 million clones, around 95% of which appear only once. This TCR was recovered from a man aged 18 to 30 in good health. The chain recombines TRBV5-8 with TRBJ2-5, with 7 nucleotides matching TRBD2. Material: naive CD4+ T cells sorted from blood. Indicated subset: CD45RA+ positively selected. CDR3 sequence: CASSLEVGGFMETQYF. DNA for the CDR3: TGTGCCAGCAGCTTGGAGGTCGGGGGGTTCATGGAGACCCAGTACTTC.